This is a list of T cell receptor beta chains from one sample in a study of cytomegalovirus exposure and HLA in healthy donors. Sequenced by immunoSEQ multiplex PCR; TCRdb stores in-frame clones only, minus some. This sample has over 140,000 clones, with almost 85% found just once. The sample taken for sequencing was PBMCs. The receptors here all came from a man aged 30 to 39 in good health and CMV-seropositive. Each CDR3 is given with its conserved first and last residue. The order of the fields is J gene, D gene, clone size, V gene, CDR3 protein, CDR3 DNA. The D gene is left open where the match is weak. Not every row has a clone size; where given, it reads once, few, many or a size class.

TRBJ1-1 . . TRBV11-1 CASSLASYTEAFF TGTGCCAGCAGCTTAGCGAGCTACACTGAAGCTTTCTTT
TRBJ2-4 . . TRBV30 CAWSPDDGGNYF TGTGCCTGGAGCCCGGATGATGGGGGGAATTACTTC
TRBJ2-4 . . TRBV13 CASIGRENIQYF TGTGCCAGCATAGGCCGGGAAAACATTCAGTACTTC
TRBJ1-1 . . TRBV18 CASSPQRAYYEAFF TGTGCCAGCTCACCACAGCGGGCCTACTATGAAGCTTTCTTT
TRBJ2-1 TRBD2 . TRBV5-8 CASPSRGGPLAGSFNEQFF TGTGCCAGCCCCTCCCGGGGGGGGCCTCTAGCGGGAAGCTTCAATGAGCAGTTCTTC
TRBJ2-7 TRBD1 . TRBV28 CASSSGQGTYEQYF TGTGCCAGCAGCTCGGGACAGGGTACCTACGAGCAGTACTTC
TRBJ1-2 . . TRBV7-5 CARSLPPTGVYGYTF TGTGCCAGAAGCCTACCGCCTACAGGGGTCTATGGCTACACCTTC
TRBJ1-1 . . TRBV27 CASSFLQNTEAFF TGTGCCAGCAGTTTTTTACAGAACACTGAAGCTTTCTTT
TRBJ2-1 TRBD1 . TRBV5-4 CASRRDRATSDEQFF TGTGCCAGCAGACGGGACAGGGCCACATCGGACGAGCAGTTCTTC
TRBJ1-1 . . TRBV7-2 CASTPRRNTEAFF TGTGCCAGCACCCCCCGCAGGAACACTGAAGCTTTCTTT
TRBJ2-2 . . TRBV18 CASSPMKTGSTGELFF TGTGCCAGCTCCCCCATGAAGACAGGATCTACCGGGGAGCTGTTTTTT
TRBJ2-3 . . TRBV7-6 CASSPLVGSLGDTQYF TGTGCCAGCAGCCCTCTGGTCGGGAGTCTGGGGGATACGCAGTATTTT
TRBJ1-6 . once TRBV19 CASRTRLGGWNSPLHF TGTGCCAGTAGGACCCGCCTTGGCGGTTGGAATTCACCCCTCCACTTT
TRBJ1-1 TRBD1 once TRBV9 CASSTIDRGLPNTEAFF TGTGCCAGCAGCACGATTGACAGGGGGTTACCAAACACTGAAGCTTTCTTT
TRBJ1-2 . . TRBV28 CASSQNYGYTF TGTGCCAGCAGTCAGAACTATGGCTACACCTTC
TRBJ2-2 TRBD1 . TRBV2 CASNPQGALTGELFF TGTGCCAGCAACCCACAGGGGGCGCTGACCGGGGAGCTGTTTTTT
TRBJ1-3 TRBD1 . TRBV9 CASAPAGTGPSGNTIYF TGTGCCAGCGCACCAGCCGGGACAGGTCCCTCTGGAAACACCATATATTTT
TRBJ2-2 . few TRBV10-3 CAIRRSTGELFF TGTGCCATCAGGAGGTCCACCGGGGAGCTGTTTTTT
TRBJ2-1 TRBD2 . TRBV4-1 CASSQPTSGRHEQFF TGCGCCAGCAGCCAACCGACTAGCGGGAGGCATGAGCAGTTCTTC
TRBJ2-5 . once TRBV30 CAWSMAGVEETQYF TGTGCCTGGAGTATGGCAGGGGTCGAAGAGACCCAGTACTTC
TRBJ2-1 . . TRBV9 CASSVGVSSYNEQFF TGTGCCAGCAGCGTCGGTGTTTCCTCCTACAATGAGCAGTTCTTC
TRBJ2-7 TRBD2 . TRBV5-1 CASSLRASGSLTYEQYF TGCGCCAGCAGCTTGAGGGCTAGCGGGTCACTAACCTACGAGCAGTACTTC
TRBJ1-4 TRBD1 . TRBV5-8 CASSSGDSSNEKLFF TGTGCCAGCAGCTCGGGGGACAGCTCTAATGAAAAACTGTTTTTT
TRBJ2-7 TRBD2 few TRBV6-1 CASSATSGRASYEQYF TGTGCCAGCAGTGCAACTAGCGGGAGGGCCTCCTACGAGCAGTACTTC
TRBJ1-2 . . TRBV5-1 CASSFGGDPNYGYTF TGCGCCAGCAGCTTCGGCGGGGACCCCAACTATGGCTACACCTTC
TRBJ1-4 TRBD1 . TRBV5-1 CASSKGDRGQGEKLFF TGCGCCAGCAGCAAAGGGGACAGGGGGCAGGGTGAAAAACTGTTTTTT
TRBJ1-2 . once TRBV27 CASSLGGGYGYTF TGTGCCAGCAGTTTAGGAGGCGGCTATGGCTACACCTTC
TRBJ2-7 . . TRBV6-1 CAVLMRRDFNEQYF TGTGCCGTTCTTATGAGGCGGGATTTTAACGAGCAGTACTTC
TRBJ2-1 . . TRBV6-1 CASGAGREQFF TGTGCCAGCGGGGCGGGGAGGGAGCAGTTCTTC
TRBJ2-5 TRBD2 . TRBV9 CASSVGLAVKETQYF TGTGCCAGCAGCGTGGGACTAGCGGTAAAAGAGACCCAGTACTTC
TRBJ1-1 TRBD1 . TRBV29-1 CSVDTGAAVGTEAFF TGCAGCGTTGATACAGGGGCCGCCGTAGGGACTGAAGCTTTCTTT
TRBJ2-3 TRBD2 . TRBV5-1 CASSRGGTTDTQYF TGCGCCAGCAGTCGCGGGGGGACCACAGATACGCAGTATTTT
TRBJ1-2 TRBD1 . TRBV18 CASSAPGQGSYGYTF TGTGCCAGCTCAGCTCCGGGACAGGGTTCTTATGGCTACACCTTC
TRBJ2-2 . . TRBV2 CASGAGNTGELFF TGTGCCAGCGGTGCCGGGAACACCGGGGAGCTGTTTTTT
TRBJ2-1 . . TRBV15 CATSRDLLGAEGGNEQFF TGTGCCACCAGCAGAGATCTATTGGGAGCGGAGGGGGGGAATGAGCAGTTCTTC
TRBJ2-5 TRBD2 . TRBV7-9 CASSPSGTGETQYF TGTGCCAGCAGCCCCAGCGGGACGGGAGAGACCCAGTACTTC
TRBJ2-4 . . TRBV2 CASDSPGEAKNIQYF TGTGCCAGTGACTCGCCAGGGGAAGCCAAAAACATTCAGTACTTC
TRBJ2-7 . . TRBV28 CASTAGLEQYF TGTGCCAGCACAGCGGGTCTTGAGCAGTACTTC
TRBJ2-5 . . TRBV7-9 CASSLVGRGTQYF TGTGCCAGCAGCTTAGTCGGAAGAGGGACCCAGTACTTC
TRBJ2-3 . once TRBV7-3 CASSKGVVADTQYF TGTGCCAGCAGCAAAGGGGTAGTCGCAGATACGCAGTATTTT
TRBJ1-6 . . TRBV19 CASSISSYNSPLHF TGTGCCAGTAGTATCAGCTCCTATAATTCACCCCTCCACTTT
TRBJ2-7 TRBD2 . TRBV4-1 CASSQALAVSYEQYF TGCGCCAGCAGCCAAGCCCTAGCGGTCTCCTACGAGCAGTACTTC
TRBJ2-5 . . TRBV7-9 CASSSLGGRETQYF TGTGCCAGCAGCTCTCTGGGGGGGCGGGAGACCCAGTACTTC
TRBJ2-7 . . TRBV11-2 CASSLVAVLGTGSSYEQYF TGTGCCAGCAGCTTAGTGGCCGTGCTGGGGACCGGGAGCTCCTACGAGCAGTACTTC
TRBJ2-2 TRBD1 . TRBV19 CASSTGGWGTGELFF TGTGCCAGTAGTACAGGGGGCTGGGGCACCGGGGAGCTGTTTTTT
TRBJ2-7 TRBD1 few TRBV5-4 CASSLYDRGPYEQYF TGTGCCAGCAGTCTATACGACAGGGGTCCCTACGAGCAGTACTTC
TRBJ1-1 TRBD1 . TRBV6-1 CASSEPGQGPEAFF TGTGCCAGCAGTGAGCCGGGACAGGGGCCTGAAGCTTTCTTT
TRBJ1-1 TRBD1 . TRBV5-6 CASSPDRGRVNTEAFF TGTGCCAGCAGCCCCGACAGGGGACGGGTGAACACTGAAGCTTTCTTT
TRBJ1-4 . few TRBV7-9 CASSLWDLGEKLFF TGTGCCAGCAGCTTATGGGACTTAGGTGAAAAACTGTTTTTT
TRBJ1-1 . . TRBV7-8 CASSLVREGDTEAFF TGTGCCAGCAGCTTAGTCAGGGAAGGGGACACTGAAGCTTTCTTT